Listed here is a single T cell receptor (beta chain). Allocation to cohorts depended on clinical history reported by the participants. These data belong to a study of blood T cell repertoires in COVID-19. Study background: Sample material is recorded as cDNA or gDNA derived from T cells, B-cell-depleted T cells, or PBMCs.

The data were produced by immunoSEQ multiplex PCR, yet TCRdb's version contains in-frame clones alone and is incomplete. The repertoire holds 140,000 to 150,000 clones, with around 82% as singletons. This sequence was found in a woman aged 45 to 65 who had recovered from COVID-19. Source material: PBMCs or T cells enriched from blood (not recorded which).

This CDR3 is CASSRGLAGYYEQYF. CDR3 bases: TGTGCCAGCAGCCGAGGGCTAGCGGGGTACTACGAGCAGTACTTC. The genes are TRBV7-8 and TRBJ2-7, with 9 bases lining up with TRBD2. The CDR3 covers 15 residues. Germline V gives CDR1 SGHVS, CDR2 FQNEAQ. The junction had 8 bases not matched to a gene; V was cut back by 5 bases and J by 3 bases.